The present entry profiles one TCR beta chain with its context. The antigen is undetermined. The CDR3 contains 15 residues. CDR1 is LGHNA and CDR2 is YSLEER in the germline V gene. With UMI labels, 5' RACE was used to prepare the TRB cDNA libraries. TCRdb reworked the 5' RACE reads into one entry per CDR3 protein, no DNA. This repertoire includes nearly 110,000 distinct CDR3 sequences. This sample was taken from a study of CXCR3-negative and CXCR3-positive naive CD8 T cells. Findings and caveats of the study: In CXCR3-positive naive cells, the TRB CDR3s were more hydrophobic than in CXCR3-negative naive cells. Similar TRBV-TRBJ usage was seen in naive cells (both CXCR3-negative and CXCR3-positive), but memory cells differed.

This TCR was sampled from a human donor in good health. Some clones in this sample may be carry-over from other donors' samples. Material for sequencing was naive CXCR3+ CD8+ T cells from blood. Subset of the sample: CD45RO-CCR7+CD27+CD95- naive CD8+ T cells expressing CXCR3 (TNR3+). The chain joins TRBV4-3 to TRBJ2-1; the D call from TCRdb, TRBD1, cannot be confirmed without DNA. The CDR3 here is CASSRTRGPYNEQFF.